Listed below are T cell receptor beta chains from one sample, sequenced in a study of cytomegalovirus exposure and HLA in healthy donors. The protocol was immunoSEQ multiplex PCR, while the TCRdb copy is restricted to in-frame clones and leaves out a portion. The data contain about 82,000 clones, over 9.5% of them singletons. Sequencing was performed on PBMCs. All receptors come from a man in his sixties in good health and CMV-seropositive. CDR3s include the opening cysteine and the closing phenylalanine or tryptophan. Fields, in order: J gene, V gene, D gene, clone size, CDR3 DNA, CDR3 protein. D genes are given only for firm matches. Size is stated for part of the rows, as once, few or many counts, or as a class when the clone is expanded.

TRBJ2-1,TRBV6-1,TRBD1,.,TGTGCCAGCAGTGACCGGGACAGGGGGAGGCAGTTCTTC,CASSDRDRGRQFF
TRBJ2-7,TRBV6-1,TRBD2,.,TGTGCCAGCAGGGCTAGCGGGAGTCCCCACGAGCAGTACTTC,CASRASGSPHEQYF
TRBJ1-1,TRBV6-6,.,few,TGTGCCAGCAGTGCCTCAGGGTATGGGGTGAACACTGAAGCTTTCTTT,CASSASGYGVNTEAFF
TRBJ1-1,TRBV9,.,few,TGTGCCAGCAGCGTAGTTTCGGACACTGAAGCTTTCTTT,CASSVVSDTEAFF
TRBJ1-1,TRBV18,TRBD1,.,TGTGCCAGCTCACCACCGTCAAGGGGGCCTAGCACTGAAGCTTTCTTT,CASSPPSRGPSTEAFF
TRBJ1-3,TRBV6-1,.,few,TGTGCCAGCAGTGACCGGCGACAGACCTCTGGAAACACCATATATTTT,CASSDRRQTSGNTIYF
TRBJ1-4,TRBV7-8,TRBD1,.,TGTGCCAGCACCTCGGAGGACAGGGGGCATGAAAAACTGTTTTTT,CASTSEDRGHEKLFF
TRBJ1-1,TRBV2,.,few,TGTGCCAGCAGTGAGAGGGACACTGAAGCTTTCTTT,CASSERDTEAFF
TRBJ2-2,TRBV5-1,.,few,TGCGCCAGCAGGCTTGGGGACTCGAACACCGGGGAGCTGTTTTTT,CASRLGDSNTGELFF
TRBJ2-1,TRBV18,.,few,TGTGCCAGCTCACCAAAAATAATTAGCAATGAGCAGTTCTTC,CASSPKIISNEQFF
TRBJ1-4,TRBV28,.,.,TGTGCCAGCAGCGGGGGACGGCAGAATGAAAAACTGTTTTTT,CASSGGRQNEKLFF
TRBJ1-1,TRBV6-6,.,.,TGTGCCAGCTCCCGGAGCACTGAAGCTTTCTTT,CASSRSTEAFF
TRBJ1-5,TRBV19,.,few,TGTGCCAGTAGCCCTGGGAGTAGCAATCAGCCCCAGCATTTT,CASSPGSSNQPQHF
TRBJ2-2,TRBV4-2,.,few,TGTGCCAGCAGCCAGGCACAGGGAAGCGCCGGGGAGCTGTTTTTT,CASSQAQGSAGELFF
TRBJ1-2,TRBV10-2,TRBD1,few,TGCGCCAGCAGTACCGGGACAGGGACCTATGGCTACACCTTC,CASSTGTGTYGYTF
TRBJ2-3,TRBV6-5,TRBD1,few,TGTGCCAGCAGTTACCAGGGGGCGGTAGCAGATACGCAGTATTTT,CASSYQGAVADTQYF
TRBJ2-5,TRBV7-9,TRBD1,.,TGTGCCAGCGGGGACAGGGCTCAAGAGACCCAGTACTTC,CASGDRAQETQYF
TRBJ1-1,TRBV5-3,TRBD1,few,TGTGCCAGAAGCTTCGGGACAGGGAACACTGAAGCTTTCTTT,CARSFGTGNTEAFF
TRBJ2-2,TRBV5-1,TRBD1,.,TGCGCCAGCAGCTCTGACGACCACAGGGGGAACACCGGGGAGCTGTTTTTT,CASSSDDHRGNTGELFF
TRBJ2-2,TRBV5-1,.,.,TGCGCCAGCAGCTCGGGACTCATGGACGGGGAGCTGTTTTTT,CASSSGLMDGELFF
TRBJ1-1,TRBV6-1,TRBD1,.,TGTGCCAGCAGGGATACAGGGGGCGCTGAAGCTTTCTTT,CASRDTGGAEAFF
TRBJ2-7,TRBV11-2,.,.,TGTGCCAGCAGCTCCCCTGCCTGGGGCTCCGAGCAGTACTTC,CASSSPAWGSEQYF
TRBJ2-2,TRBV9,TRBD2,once,TGTGCCAGCAGCCGACTAGCGGGGGGGCCCTTGAGCACCGGGGAGCTGTTTTTT,CASSRLAGGPLSTGELFF
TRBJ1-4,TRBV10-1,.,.,TGCGCCAGCAGTGAGTCGGGGAGATCGAATGAAAAACTGTTTTTT,CASSESGRSNEKLFF
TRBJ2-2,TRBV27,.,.,TGTGCCAGCAGTTTATGGGGGCGGCCCGACACCGGGGAGCTGTTTTTT,CASSLWGRPDTGELFF
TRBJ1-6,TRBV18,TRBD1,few,TGTGCCAGCTCCCTCGGGACAGGGAGCCTTTCACCCCTCCACTTT,CASSLGTGSLSPLHF
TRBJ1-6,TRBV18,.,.,TGTGCCAGCTCACCGGAACAGGGACGCTCACCCCTCCACTTT,CASSPEQGRSPLHF
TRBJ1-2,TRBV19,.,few,TGTGCCAGTAGTCTCGTCGGTTATGGCTACACCTTC,CASSLVGYGYTF
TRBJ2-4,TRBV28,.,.,TGTGCCAGCATGGTAGCGACCAATTCAGCCAAAAACATTCAGTACTTC,CASMVATNSAKNIQYF
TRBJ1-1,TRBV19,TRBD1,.,TGTGCCAGTAGTAGGCTGGGACAGGGGTTGTTAGTGAACACTGAAGCTTTCTTT,CASSRLGQGLLVNTEAFF
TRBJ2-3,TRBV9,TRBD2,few,TGTGCCAGCAGCTTACTGACTAGCGGGGGGCACACAGATACGCAGTATTTT,CASSLLTSGGHTDTQYF
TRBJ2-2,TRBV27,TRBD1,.,TGTGCCAGCAGAAACAGGGGGGGGGAGCTGTTTTTT,CASRNRGGELFF
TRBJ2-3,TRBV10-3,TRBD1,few,TGTGCCATCAGTGAACCGGGACAGGGGATCACAGATACGCAGTATTTT,CAISEPGQGITDTQYF
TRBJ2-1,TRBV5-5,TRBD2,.,TGTGCCAGCAGCTCGACTAGCGGTTCCTACAATGAGCAGTTCTTC,CASSSTSGSYNEQFF
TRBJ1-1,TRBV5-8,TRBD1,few,TGTGCCAGCAGCTGGTTGACAGGGGAAGTCGCTGAAGCTTTCTTT,CASSWLTGEVAEAFF
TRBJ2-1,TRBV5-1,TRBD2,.,TGCGCCAGCAGCTGGACTAGCGGGGCGAATGAGCAGTTCTTC,CASSWTSGANEQFF
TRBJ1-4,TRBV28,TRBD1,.,TGTGCCAGCGAGGGACAGATTAATGAAAAACTGTTTTTT,CASEGQINEKLFF
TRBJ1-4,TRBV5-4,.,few,TGTGCCAGCAGCTTGACGGGACAAAGTAGCGAAAAACTGTTTTTT,CASSLTGQSSEKLFF
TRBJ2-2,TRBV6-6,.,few,TGTGCCAGCAGGGGGCAGGTAGCCGGGGAGCTGTTTTTT,CASRGQVAGELFF
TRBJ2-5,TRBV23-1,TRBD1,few,TGCGCCAGCAGCAAAACCCTACAACGGGACAGGAGCCTCCCCCAAGAGACCCAGTACTTC,CASSKTLQRDRSLPQETQYF
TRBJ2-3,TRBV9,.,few,TGTGCCAGCAGCGTTCGACCGGGACTGAGCACAGATACGCAGTATTTT,CASSVRPGLSTDTQYF
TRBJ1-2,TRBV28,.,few,TGTGCCAGCACCCCGGGAGGGGCGAACTATTATGGCTACACCTTC,CASTPGGANYYGYTF
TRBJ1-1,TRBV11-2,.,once,TGTGCCAGCAGCTTAGGCCAGGGTTTCACTGAAGCTTTCTTT,CASSLGQGFTEAFF
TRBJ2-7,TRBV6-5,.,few,TGTGCCAGCAGTTACTCGGGACTGGGACCCTACGAGCAGTACTTC,CASSYSGLGPYEQYF
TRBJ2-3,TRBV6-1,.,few,TGTGCCAGCAGTGGTACAGGTGCTACCGCAGATACGCAGTATTTT,CASSGTGATADTQYF
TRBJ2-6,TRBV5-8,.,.,TGTGCCACCGAAACCGGGACATTTACCTCTGGGGCCAACGTCCTGACTTTC,CATETGTFTSGANVLTF
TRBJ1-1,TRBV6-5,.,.,TGTGCCAGCAGTTACAGGTCGGCAGGCAACACTGAAGCTTTCTTT,CASSYRSAGNTEAFF
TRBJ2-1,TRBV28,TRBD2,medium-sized,TGTGCCAGCAGTTTTATAGCGGGGGGAAACAATGAGCAGTTCTTC,CASSFIAGGNNEQFF
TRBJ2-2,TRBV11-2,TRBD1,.,TGTGCCAGCAGCTTGGGGACAGGGATATATTCCGGGGAGCTGTTTTTT,CASSLGTGIYSGELFF
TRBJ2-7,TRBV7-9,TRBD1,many,TGTGCCAGCAGCAGACAGGGTCCCTACGAGCAGTACTTC,CASSRQGPYEQYF
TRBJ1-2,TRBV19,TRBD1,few,TGTGCCAGTAGTTCCGGGACAGGGGGCGGTTATGGCTACACCTTC,CASSSGTGGGYGYTF
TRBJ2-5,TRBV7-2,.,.,TGTGCCAGCGAAATGACAGCCCAAGAGACCCAGTACTTC,CASEMTAQETQYF
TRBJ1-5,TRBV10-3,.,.,TGTGCCACCAGCCAGTCGCTCAGTAGCAATCAGCCCCAGCATTTT,CATSQSLSSNQPQHF
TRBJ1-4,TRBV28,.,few,TGTGCCAGCAGTTCCGGGAGCGAAAAACTGTTTTTT,CASSSGSEKLFF
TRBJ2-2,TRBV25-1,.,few,TGTGCCAGCAGTGACATCAATTCGGGTACCGGGGAGCTGTTTTTT,CASSDINSGTGELFF
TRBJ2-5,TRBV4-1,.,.,TGCGCCAGCAGCCAAGGATTCCTAGCTCTAGAGACCCAGTACTTC,CASSQGFLALETQYF
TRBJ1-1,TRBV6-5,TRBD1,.,TGTGCCAGCACCTGGTTTGAGGGGGCTAACACTGAAGCTTTCTTT,CASTWFEGANTEAFF